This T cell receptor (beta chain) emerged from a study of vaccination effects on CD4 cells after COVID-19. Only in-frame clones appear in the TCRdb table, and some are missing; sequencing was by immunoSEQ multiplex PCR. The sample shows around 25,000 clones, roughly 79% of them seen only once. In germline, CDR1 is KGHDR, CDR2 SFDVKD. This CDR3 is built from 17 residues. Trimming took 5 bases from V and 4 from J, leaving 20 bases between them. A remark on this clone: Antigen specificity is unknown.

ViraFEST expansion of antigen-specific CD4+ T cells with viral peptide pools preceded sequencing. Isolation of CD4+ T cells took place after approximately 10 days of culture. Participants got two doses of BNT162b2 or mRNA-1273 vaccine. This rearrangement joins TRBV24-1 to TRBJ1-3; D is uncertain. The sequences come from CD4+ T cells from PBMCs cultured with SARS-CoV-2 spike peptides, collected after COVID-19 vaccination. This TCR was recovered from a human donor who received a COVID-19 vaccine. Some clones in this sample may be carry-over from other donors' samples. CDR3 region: CATSGPPVSGKGNTIYF. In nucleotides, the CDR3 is TGTGCCACCAGTGGGCCCCCCGTCTCCGGTAAAGGAAACACCATATATTTT.